Each of the 17 T cell receptor beta chains below was sequenced from the same sample in a study of identical twins. In TCRdb, the 5' RACE reads were re-called with MiXCR into one record per CDR3 protein. The sample has 450,000 to 500,000 distinct CDR3 sequences; around an eighth are singletons. The data also belong to a second study, concerning yellow fever vaccine responses in identical twins.

The sequenced material came from CD4+ T cells sorted from blood. These receptors all come from a woman younger than 35 in good health.

This clonotype occurred a few times. The V and J genes are TRBV20-1 and TRBJ2-1; 9 bases match TRBD2. The length of the CDR3 is 13 residues. The ends lost 7 bases at V and 7 bases at J; junction bases unmatched: 8. Germline values: CDR1 DFQATT, CDR2 SNEGSKA (reference sequence). CDR3 region: CSVLSGRGNEQFF. The CDR3 bases are TGCAGTGTCCTTAGCGGGAGAGGGAATGAGCAGTTCTTC.

This clonotype was seen at least ten times. CDR3 DNA sequence: TGTGCCACCAGCCCCGGGACACAGAATGAAAAACTGTTTTTT. Its protein is CATSPGTQNEKLFF. This chain joins TRBV15 and TRBJ1-4, with D maybe TRBD1 (6 bases). CDR3 length: 14 residues. Trimming pared 5 bases from V and 5 bases from J, leaving 12 bases between. Germline V CDR1 and CDR2: LNHNV, YYDKDF (reference sequence).

This clonotype was picked up a small number of times. The chain employs TRBV6-2 or TRBV6-3 and TRBJ2-1; 7 positions match TRBD1. Germline values: CDR1 MNHEY, CDR2 SVGEGT. The CDR3 has 16 residues. V was clipped by 2 bases and J by 4 bases; unmatched bases: 8. This CDR3 reads CASSYRYGQVYNEQFF. CDR3 DNA sequence: TGTGCCAGCAGTTACCGCTATGGACAGGTTTACAATGAGCAGTTCTTC.

This clonotype has only a few counts. In DNA, the CDR3 is TGTGCCAGCAGCCGGGGAGAGGGACTAAACATTCAGTACTTC. Translating it yields CASSRGEGLNIQYF. The J gene is TRBJ2-4, the V gene TRBV3-1, with D tentatively TRBD2 (6 bases). V was shortened by 4 bases and J by 6 bases, with 13 bases between the two germline ends. This CDR3 has 14 residues. CDR1 and CDR2 (germline): LGHDT, YNNKEL (reference sequence).

In its sample, this clonotype was seen many times. The CDR3 loop reads CASSVAVGVSSYNEQFF. Here the CDR3 DNA reads TGTGCCAGCAGCGTAGCCGTAGGGGTTAGCTCCTACAATGAGCAGTTCTTC. The chain links TRBV9 to TRBJ2-1; tentative D call: TRBD1 (5 bases). The CDR3 runs to 17 residues. Germline V CDR1 and CDR2: SGDLS, YYNGEE. Trimming removed 0 bases at V and 0 bases at J, with 13 bases between.

This clonotype turned up a few times. V gene TRBV5-1 combines with J gene TRBJ2-5; D may correspond to TRBD1 or TRBD2 (5 bases each). The CDR3 has 16 amino acids. Looked up from germline, CDR1 is SGHRS and CDR2 is YFSETQ. Trimming took off 4 bases at V and 2 bases at J, with 18 bases between the two ends. CDR3 nucleotides: TGCGCCAGCAGCCCGGAGGTGAGGTCAGGGCAAGAGACCCAGTACTTC. Translating gives CASSPEVRSGQETQYF. The variable domain in full, completed from reference TRBV5-1 and TRBJ2-5, reads KAGVTQTPRYLIKTRGQQVTLSCSPISGHRSVSWYQQTPGQGLQFLFEYFSETQRNKGNFPGRFSGRQFSNSRSEMNVSTLELGDSALYLCASSPEVRSGQETQYFGPGTRLLVL.

The sample holds many counts of this clonotype. The chain combines TRBV29-1 with TRBJ2-1; 8 bases are shared with TRBD2. The CDR3 is 14 amino acids. Germline CDR1 SQVTM, CDR2 ANQGSEA. Unmatched junction bases numbered 6, after V lost 0 bases and J lost 8 bases. As DNA, the CDR3 is TGCAGCGTTGAAGAACGGGCGGGAGGCTATGAGCAGTTCTTC. Its protein is CSVEERAGGYEQFF.

This clonotype was counted only a few times. V is TRBV20-1 and J is TRBJ2-7, with a tentative D call TRBD2 (6 bases). This CDR3 has 13 residues. Per germline, CDR1 DFQATT and CDR2 SNEGSKA (reference sequence). Trimming removed 1 base at V and 3 bases at J, with 10 bases between. CDR3 sequence: CSARAGGSYEQYF. The CDR3 nucleotides are TGCAGTGCTAGAGCCGGGGGTAGCTACGAGCAGTACTTC.

This clonotype was seen a few times. For the CDR3, the DNA is TGCAGTGCCCCTTCTACAGGTGCGCCTGCAGATACGCAGTATTTT. Amino acids: CSAPSTGAPADTQYF. The J gene is TRBJ2-3, the V gene TRBV20-1; weak D call: TRBD1 (5 bases). The length of the CDR3 is 15 residues. Germline values: CDR1 DFQATT, CDR2 SNEGSKA (reference sequence). With 6 bases removed from V and 4 bases from J, the gap between germline ends came to 20 bases.

The gene calls are TRBV5-1 and TRBJ2-1, with 7 bases aligning to TRBD1. The germline V gene encodes CDR1 SGHRS and CDR2 YFSETQ. The CDR3 is 18 residues long. Unmatched junction bases numbered 11, after V lost 0 bases and J lost 2 bases. The CDR3 coding sequence is TGCGCCAGCAGCTTGGAGGGGGCTATGGCCTACACCTACAATGAGCAGTTCTTC. It is translated as CASSLEGAMAYTYNEQFF.

The V and J genes are TRBV27 and TRBJ2-7; the D is unclear. From germline, CDR1 is MNHEY and CDR2 SMNVEV (reference sequence). The CDR3 is 13 residues long. Deletions cut 5 bases from V and 2 bases from J, with 10 bases between. The CDR3 DNA reads TGTGCCAGCAGTCCAGCCCCCCCCTACGAGCAGTACTTC. Amino acids: CASSPAPPYEQYF.

This clonotype has at least ten counts. This chain uses TRBV20-1 with TRBJ2-1; D is unclear. Looked up from germline, CDR1 is DFQATT and CDR2 is SNEGSKA (reference sequence). V lost 2 bases, J lost 6 bases, and 8 bases lay in between. CDR3 size: 12 residues. The CDR3 is CSARWTLNEQFF. For the CDR3, the DNA is TGCAGTGCTAGATGGACCCTCAATGAGCAGTTCTTC.

The chain links TRBV18 to TRBJ2-7; 7 bases fit TRBD1. V shed 5 bases, J shed 0 bases, and the junction held 10 bases outside the gene matches. This CDR3 is built from 16 residues. In germline, CDR1 is KGHSH, CDR2 LQKENI. CDR3 sequence reads: CASSTLGTELSYEQYF. DNA for the CDR3: TGTGCCAGCTCAACCCTGGGGACAGAGCTCTCCTACGAGCAGTACTTC.

The sample holds a few counts of this clonotype. The chain uses TRBV20-1 and TRBJ2-2, with TRBD2 matching over 9 bases. This CDR3 region has 17 residues. The germline V gene encodes CDR1 DFQATT and CDR2 SNEGSKA (reference sequence). With V trimmed by 0 bases and J by 4 bases, 9 bases remained unmatched. Here the CDR3 reads CSARDPQRGVPTGELFF. The CDR3 DNA sequence: TGCAGTGCTAGAGATCCGCAGCGGGGGGTCCCCACCGGGGAGCTGTTTTTT.

The rearrangement links TRBV20-1 to TRBJ2-3; 7 bases are a match to TRBD2. Germline CDR1 and CDR2: DFQATT and SNEGSKA (reference sequence). The CDR3 runs to 14 residues. Unmatched junction bases numbered 8, after V lost 6 bases and J lost 2 bases. This CDR3 is CSAKRGSITDTQYF. The CDR3 DNA reads as TGCAGTGCCAAACGCGGGAGTATCACAGATACGCAGTATTTT.

The J gene is TRBJ2-3, the V gene TRBV11-2; D may be TRBD2 (6 bases). Germline V gene data show CDR1 as SGHAT and CDR2 as FQNNGV. V was trimmed by 5 bases and J by 2 bases, leaving 20 bases between them. This CDR3 has 17 amino acids. The CDR3 DNA sequence: TGTGCCAGCAGCCCCAGGGTGGTCGGGGGTGCCACAGATACGCAGTATTTT. Translated: CASSPRVVGGATDTQYF.

This clonotype came up a few times. The V gene is TRBV5-1, the J gene TRBJ2-7; no firm D call. The CDR3 loop spans 14 amino acids. Germline CDR1 and CDR2: SGHRS and YFSETQ. V was clipped by 0 bases and J by 3 bases, with 10 bases between them. The CDR3 sequence is CASSLALPHYEQYF. The CDR3 DNA reads TGCGCCAGCAGCTTGGCGCTCCCCCACTACGAGCAGTACTTC.